These T cell receptor beta chains were read from a single sample in a study of response to subunit inactivated influenza vaccine. TCRdb reanalysed the RT-PCR reads using MiXCR and keeps one entry per CDR3 protein. The sample lists 700,000 to 800,000 distinct CDR3 sequences; less than 20% were seen once. The sample consisted of PBMCs from blood, taken more than 4 days after vaccination. These receptors were collected from a middle-aged man who received an inactivated influenza vaccine. Each CDR3 is given with its conserved first and last residue. Fields, in order: CDR3 length, clone size, D gene, J gene, V gene, CDR3 DNA, CDR3 protein. A D gene is named only where the DNA matches it firmly. Part of the rows lack a size; the others show once, few, many or a class for expanded clones.

16,few,.,TRBJ2-1,TRBV12-3/TRBV12-4,TGTGCCAGCAGTTTATACCCCACGAGCTCCTACAATGAGCAGTTCTTC,CASSLYPTSSYNEQFF
13,.,.,TRBJ1-2,TRBV29-1,TGCAGCGTACGTCAGGGTCCTAACTATGGCTACACCTTC,CSVRQGPNYGYTF
18,many,TRBD2,TRBJ2-1,TRBV7-2,TGTGCCAGCAGCTTTTTCGGGCAGGGACTAGCGATCTACAATGAGCAGTTCTTC,CASSFFGQGLAIYNEQFF
14,.,.,TRBJ1-1,TRBV20-1,TGCAGTGCTATATGGGACCTCGCCGGGACTGAAGCTTTCTTT,CSAIWDLAGTEAFF
14,.,.,TRBJ2-5,TRBV28,TGTGCCAGCAGTTTTACCAGCAACGTCGAGACCCAGTACTTC,CASSFTSNVETQYF
13,.,.,TRBJ1-5,TRBV7-3,TGTGCCAGCAGCATCGACAGTACCCAGCCCCAGCATTTT,CASSIDSTQPQHF
14,.,.,TRBJ1-2,TRBV7-9,TGTGCCAGCAGCTTAGGGCAGAACAACTATGGCTACACCTTC,CASSLGQNNYGYTF
14,few,TRBD1,TRBJ1-1,TRBV6-1,TGTGCCAGCAGGGGGGGACAGGGGTCTACTGAAGCTTTCTTT,CASRGGQGSTEAFF
18,few,TRBD1,TRBJ2-7,TRBV12-3/TRBV12-4,TGTGCCAGCAGTTTAGCGTTTTCTGGGGGCTGGACAGGCTACGAGCAGTACTTC,CASSLAFSGGWTGYEQYF
15,.,.,TRBJ2-2,TRBV5-6,TGTGCCAGCAGCTTGCGGCCAACGAACACCGGGGAGCTGTTTTTT,CASSLRPTNTGELFF
12,few,.,TRBJ2-3,TRBV6-5,TGTGCCAGCAGCCCAGGGTCTGATACGCAGTATTTT,CASSPGSDTQYF
12,few,.,TRBJ2-1,TRBV24-1,TGTGCCACCAGTGATTACGGCAATGAGCAGTTCTTC,CATSDYGNEQFF
15,few,TRBD2,TRBJ2-1,TRBV20-1,TGCAGTGCTAGACTACGGCGGGGGGGCCCGTATGAGCAGTTCTTC,CSARLRRGGPYEQFF
16,many,.,TRBJ2-3,TRBV12-3/TRBV12-4,TGTGCCAGCAGTTTAGGAGTTAGCCCTAGCACAGATACGCAGTATTTT,CASSLGVSPSTDTQYF